Detailed here is one T cell receptor (beta chain). Its antigen specificity is not known. No much larger clonotype is one base removed from it; base qualities were not supplied. CDR1 and CDR2, looked up from the germline V gene, are KGHSH and LQKENI. V is clipped by 3 bases and J by 7 bases, and the sequence between their germline boundaries is 9 bases long. From the cysteine up to the phenylalanine, the CDR3 has a length of 12 residues. The retained sequence is limited to the CDR3, 36 bases, with the frame set at the first base. These data come from a study of blood T cell repertoires in COVID-19 (dated by TCRdb to the early 2020s). Regarding the study in general: Collaborator samples came from the United States, Italy and Spain and covered acute and convalescent phases of COVID-19. The repertoires were released in a freely available public database meant as a resource for research on the immune response to SARS-CoV-2. Subjects who had been exposed to COVID-19, were actively infected with it, or had recovered from it provided the deeply sampled blood TCRbeta repertoires that made up the dataset. Sample metadata almost always included a de-identified subject ID, COVID-19 status, age in years and sex. The material from the prospective study consisted of cDNA or gDNA derived from T cells, B-cell-depleted T cells, or PBMCs. The samples were drawn from two sources: the first 160 participants of the ongoing ImmuneRACE study, and about 1,300 subjects contributed by 6 global collaborators. Where HLA class I and class II types were available, the types were taken from metadata supplied by the sample provider, not from assay-based typing. General conclusions and limits of the study: The amount of clinical and demographic metadata varied by source and participant and was provided uncurated.

Whole blood was collected in K2EDTA tubes by collaborating institutions according to the institutions' own protocols. For TCRbeta analysis, collaborator samples were shipped as frozen whole blood, as isolated PBMCs, or as DNA extracted from either sample type. The immunoSEQ Assay, a bias-controlled multiplex PCR, was used to amplify TCRbeta CDR3 regions from genomic DNA. As for the original processing: Nucleated cell counts per sample were estimated from amplification of reference gene primers within the assay. Sequence reads were collapsed and filtered to measure the absolute abundance of every unique TCRbeta CDR3 rearrangement. For each sample, productive Simpson clonality was calculated as the square root of Simpson's diversity index over productive rearrangements. TCRdb carries this immuneACCESS record with in-frame sequences only. Its versions omit some clonotypes, under half of them owing to an unresolved V gene in the studies checked, with the rest unexplained. Clone size and the V and J calls come from that table; the DNA yielded D and trimming. This sample gives 130,000 or so clones in total; roughly 90% of them show up just once. The top ten constitute approximately 2.3% of the sample.

In this chain, TRBV18 is recombined with TRBJ1-2; no D gene can be assigned with confidence. Material for sequencing was peripheral blood. This receptor was obtained from a man aged 70 or older with active COVID-19. The DNA sequence reads TGTGCCAGCTCACCCCAGGAGGCTGGCTACACCTTC. Its coded protein is CASSPQEAGYTF.